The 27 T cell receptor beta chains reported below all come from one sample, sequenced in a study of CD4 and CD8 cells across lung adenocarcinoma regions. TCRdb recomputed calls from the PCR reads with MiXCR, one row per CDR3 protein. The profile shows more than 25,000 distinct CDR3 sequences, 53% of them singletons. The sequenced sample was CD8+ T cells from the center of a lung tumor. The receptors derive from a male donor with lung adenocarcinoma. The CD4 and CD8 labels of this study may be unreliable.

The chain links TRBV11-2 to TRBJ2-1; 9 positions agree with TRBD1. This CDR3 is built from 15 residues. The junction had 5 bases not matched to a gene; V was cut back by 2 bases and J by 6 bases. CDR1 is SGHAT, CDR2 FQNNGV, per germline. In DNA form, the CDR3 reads TGTGCCAGCAGCTTATTCACGACAGGGGGCAATGAGCAGTTCTTC. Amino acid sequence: CASSLFTTGGNEQFF.

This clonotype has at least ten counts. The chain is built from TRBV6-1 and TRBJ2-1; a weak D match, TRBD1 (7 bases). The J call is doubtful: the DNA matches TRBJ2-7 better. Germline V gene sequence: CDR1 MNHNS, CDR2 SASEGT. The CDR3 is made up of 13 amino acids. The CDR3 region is CASSSEGAWEQYF. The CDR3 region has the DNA TGTGCCAGCAGCTCGGAGGGGGCTTGGGAGCAGTACTTC.

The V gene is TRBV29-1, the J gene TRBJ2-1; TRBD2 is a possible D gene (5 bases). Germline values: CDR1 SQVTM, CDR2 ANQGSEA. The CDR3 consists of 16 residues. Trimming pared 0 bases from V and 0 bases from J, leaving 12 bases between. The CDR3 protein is CSVEDPQRNSYNEQFF. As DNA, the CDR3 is TGCAGCGTTGAAGATCCTCAGCGGAACTCCTACAATGAGCAGTTCTTC.

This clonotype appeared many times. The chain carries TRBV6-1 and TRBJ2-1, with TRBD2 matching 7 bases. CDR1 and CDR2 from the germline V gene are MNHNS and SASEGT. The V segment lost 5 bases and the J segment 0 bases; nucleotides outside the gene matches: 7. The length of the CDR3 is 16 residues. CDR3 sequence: CASSTLAGGSYNEQFF. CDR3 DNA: TGTGCCAGCAGTACCTTAGCGGGCGGCTCCTACAATGAGCAGTTCTTC.

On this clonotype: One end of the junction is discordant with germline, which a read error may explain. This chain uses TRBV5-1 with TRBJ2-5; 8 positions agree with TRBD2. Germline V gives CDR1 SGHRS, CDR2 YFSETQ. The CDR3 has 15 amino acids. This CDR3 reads CGGGLGGWGTETQYF. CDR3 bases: TGCGGCGGGGGGTTAGGGGGGTGGGGCACAGAGACCCAGTATTTC.

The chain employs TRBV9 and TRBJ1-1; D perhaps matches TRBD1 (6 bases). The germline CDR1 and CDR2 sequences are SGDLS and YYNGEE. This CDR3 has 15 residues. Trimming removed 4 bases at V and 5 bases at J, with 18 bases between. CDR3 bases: TGTGCCAGCAGCCCAGCGGGGGGGGCGCGGACTGAAGCTTTCTTT. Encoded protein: CASSPAGGARTEAFF.

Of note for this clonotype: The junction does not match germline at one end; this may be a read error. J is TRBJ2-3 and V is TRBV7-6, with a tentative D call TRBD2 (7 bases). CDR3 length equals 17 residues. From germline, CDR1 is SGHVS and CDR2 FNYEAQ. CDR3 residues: CASSLEGGLTAKNTQYF. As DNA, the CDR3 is TGTGCCAGCAGCTTAGAGGGGGGGCTGACCGCCAAAAATACGCAGTATTTC.

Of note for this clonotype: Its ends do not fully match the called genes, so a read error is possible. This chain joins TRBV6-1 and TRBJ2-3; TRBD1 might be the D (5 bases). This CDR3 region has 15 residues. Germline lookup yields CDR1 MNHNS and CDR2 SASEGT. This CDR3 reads CASCLLAVNTGTQYF. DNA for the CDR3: TGTGCCAGTTGCCTCCTGGCTGTGAACACAGGTACGCAGTATTTT.

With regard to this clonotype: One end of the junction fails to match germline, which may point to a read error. This CDR3 reads CASSKGGRAADTQYF. The CDR3 region has the DNA TGTGCCAGCTCCAAGGGGGGGCGAGCGGCAGATACGCAGTACTTT. V is TRBV6-1 and J is TRBJ2-3; D may be TRBD2 (7 bases). Germline V gene lookup returns CDR1 MNHNS and CDR2 SASEGT. CDR3 size: 15 residues.

The CDR3 region has the DNA TGCGGCGGCACGAGGAGGGGAGCCAAAAACACGCAGTACTTC. Protein product: CGGTRRGAKNTQYF. The J gene is TRBJ2-4, the V gene TRBV10-2; tentative D call: TRBD2 (6 bases). CDR1 is WSHSY and CDR2 is SAAADI in the germline V gene. The CDR3 loop spans 14 amino acids.

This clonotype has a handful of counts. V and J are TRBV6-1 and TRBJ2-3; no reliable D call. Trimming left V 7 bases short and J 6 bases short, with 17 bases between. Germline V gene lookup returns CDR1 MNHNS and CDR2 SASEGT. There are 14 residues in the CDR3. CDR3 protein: CASTGPVGVDTQYF. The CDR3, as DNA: TGTGCCAGCACAGGCCCAGTTGGAGTGGATACGCAGTATTTT.

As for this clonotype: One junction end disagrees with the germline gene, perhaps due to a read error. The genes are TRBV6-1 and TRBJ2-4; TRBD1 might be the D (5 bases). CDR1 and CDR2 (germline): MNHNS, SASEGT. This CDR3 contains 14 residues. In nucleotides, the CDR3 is TGTGCCAGCCGTGAAGCAGGGCACAAACACATCCAGTACTTC. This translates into CASREAGHKHIQYF.

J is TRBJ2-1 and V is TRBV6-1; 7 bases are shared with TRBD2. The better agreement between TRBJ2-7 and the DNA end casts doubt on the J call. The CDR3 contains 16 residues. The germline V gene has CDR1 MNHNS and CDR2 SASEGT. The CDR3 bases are TGTGCCAGCAGGGGGGTCGGGGGAGGGGTCGAGGAGACGCAGTACTTC. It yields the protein CASRGVGGGVEETQYF.

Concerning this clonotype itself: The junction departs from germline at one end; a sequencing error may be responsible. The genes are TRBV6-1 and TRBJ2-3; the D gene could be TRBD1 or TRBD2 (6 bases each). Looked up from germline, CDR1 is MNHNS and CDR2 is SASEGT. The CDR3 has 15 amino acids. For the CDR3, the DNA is TGTGCCAGCGTCACGGGGCCGGGGGCCAAAGATACTCAGTATTTC. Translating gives CASVTGPGAKDTQYF.

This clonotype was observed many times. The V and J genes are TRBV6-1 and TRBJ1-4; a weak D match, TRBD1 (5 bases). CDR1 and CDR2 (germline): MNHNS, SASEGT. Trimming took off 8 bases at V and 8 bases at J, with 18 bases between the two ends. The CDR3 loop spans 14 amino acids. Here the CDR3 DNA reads TGTGCCAGCTCGAAACGGCAGGGTGGGGAAAAACTGTTTTTT. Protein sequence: CASSKRQGGEKLFF.

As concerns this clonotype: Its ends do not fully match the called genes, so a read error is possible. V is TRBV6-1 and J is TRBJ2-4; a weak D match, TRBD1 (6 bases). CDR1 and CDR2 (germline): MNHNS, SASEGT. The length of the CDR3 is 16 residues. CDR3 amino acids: CPSSEAGPGAKNTQYF. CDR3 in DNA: TGTCCCAGCAGTGAAGCCGGGCCAGGGGCCAAGAATACTCAGTACTTC.

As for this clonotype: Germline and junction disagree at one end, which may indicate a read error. The CDR3 coding sequence is TGTGCCAGCAGGTCGGGACAGGCCCCAGAGACCCAGTATTTC. This sequence encodes CASRSGQAPETQYF. The chain employs TRBV14 and TRBJ2-5, with TRBD1 matching over 8 bases. Germline loops: CDR1 SGHDN, CDR2 FVKESK. This CDR3 comprises 14 residues. The whole variable domain, remainder taken from reference TRBV14 and TRBJ2-5, is EAGVTQFPSHSVIEKGQTVTLRCDPISGHDNLYWYRRVMGKEIKFLLHFVKESKQDESGMPNNRFLAERTGGTYSTLKVQPAELEDSGVYFCASRSGQAPETQYFGPGTRLLVL.

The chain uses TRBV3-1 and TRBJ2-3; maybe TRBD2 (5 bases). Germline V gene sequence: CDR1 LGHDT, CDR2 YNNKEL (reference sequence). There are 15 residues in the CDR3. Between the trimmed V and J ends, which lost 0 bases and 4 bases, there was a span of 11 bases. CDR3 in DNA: TGTGCCAGCAGCCAAGATCGGTGGGAGCCAGATACGCAGTATTTT. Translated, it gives CASSQDRWEPDTQYF.

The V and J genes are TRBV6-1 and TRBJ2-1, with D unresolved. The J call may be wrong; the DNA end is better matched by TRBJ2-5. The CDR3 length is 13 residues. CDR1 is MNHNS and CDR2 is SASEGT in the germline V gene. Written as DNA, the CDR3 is TGTGCCAGCACCCGAGCGAGGCAAGAGACCCAGTACTTC. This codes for CASTRARQETQYF.

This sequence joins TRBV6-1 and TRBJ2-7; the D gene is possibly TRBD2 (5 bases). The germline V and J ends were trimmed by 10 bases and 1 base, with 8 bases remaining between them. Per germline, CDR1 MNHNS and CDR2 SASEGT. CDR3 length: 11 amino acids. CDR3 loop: CAMSGSYEQYF. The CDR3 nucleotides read TGTGCCATGAGCGGTTCCTACGAGCAGTACTTC.

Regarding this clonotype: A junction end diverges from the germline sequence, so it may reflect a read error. CDR3 loop: CASSGGPGGKNTQYF. CDR3 DNA: TGTGCCAGCAGCGGGGGGCCCGGAGGCAAAAACACGCAGTACTTT. The J gene is TRBJ2-3, the V gene TRBV6-4, with D perhaps matching TRBD2 (7 bases). The CDR3 spans 15 residues. Per the germline V gene, CDR1 is MRHNA and CDR2 is SNTAGT.

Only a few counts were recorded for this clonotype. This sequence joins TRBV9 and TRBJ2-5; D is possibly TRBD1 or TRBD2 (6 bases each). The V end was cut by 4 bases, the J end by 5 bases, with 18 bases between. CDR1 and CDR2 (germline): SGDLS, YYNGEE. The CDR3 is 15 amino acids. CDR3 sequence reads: CASSKTTGREETQYF. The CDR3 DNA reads TGTGCCAGCAGCAAAACGACAGGTCGGGAGGAGACCCAGTACTTC.

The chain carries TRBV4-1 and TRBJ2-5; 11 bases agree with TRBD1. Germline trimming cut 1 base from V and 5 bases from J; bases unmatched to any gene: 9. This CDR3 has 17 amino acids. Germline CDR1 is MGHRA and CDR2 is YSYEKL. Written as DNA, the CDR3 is TGCGCCAGCAGCCAAGGCTGGGACAGGGGGGGGGGGGAGACCCAGTACTTC. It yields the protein CASSQGWDRGGGETQYF.

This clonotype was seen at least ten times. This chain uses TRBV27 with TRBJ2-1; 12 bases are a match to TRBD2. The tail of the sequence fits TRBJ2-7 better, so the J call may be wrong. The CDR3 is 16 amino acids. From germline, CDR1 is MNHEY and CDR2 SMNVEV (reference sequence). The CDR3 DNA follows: TGTGCCAGCAGTCCGACTAGCGGGAGCCCCCTTTACGAGCAGTACTTC. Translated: CASSPTSGSPLYEQYF.

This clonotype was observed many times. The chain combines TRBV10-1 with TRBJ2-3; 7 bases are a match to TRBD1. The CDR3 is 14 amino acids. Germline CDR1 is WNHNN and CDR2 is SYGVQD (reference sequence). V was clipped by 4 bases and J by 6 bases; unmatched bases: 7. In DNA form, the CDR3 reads TGCGCCAGCAGTGGACAGGGAGTCGTGGATACGCAGTATTTT. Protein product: CASSGQGVVDTQYF.

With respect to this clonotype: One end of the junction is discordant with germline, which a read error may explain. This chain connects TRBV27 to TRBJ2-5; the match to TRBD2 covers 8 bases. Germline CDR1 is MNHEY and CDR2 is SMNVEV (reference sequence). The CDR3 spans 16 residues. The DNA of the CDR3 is TGTGCCAGCGGGGTGAGCGGGGGCCGAGCCCAAAAGACTCAGTACTTC. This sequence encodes CASGVSGGRAQKTQYF.

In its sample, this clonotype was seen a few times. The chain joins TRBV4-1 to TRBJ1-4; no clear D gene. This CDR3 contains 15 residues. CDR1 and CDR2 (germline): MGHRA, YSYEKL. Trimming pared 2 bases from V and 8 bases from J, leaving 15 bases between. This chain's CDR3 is CASSQPGRTREKLFF. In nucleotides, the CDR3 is TGCGCCAGCAGCCAACCCGGACGTACCCGGGAAAAACTGTTTTTT.